The 31 T cell receptor beta chains listed next were all sequenced from one sample in a study of T cells expressing NK-cell markers. TCRdb re-called the 5' RACE reads and catalogs CDR3 proteins one per entry, DNA excluded. Here the sample table reports 550,000 to 600,000 distinct CDR3 sequences. Sequencing was performed on blood T cells: a sorted CD56 or NKG2C T cell subset, CD4+ or CD8+ T cells, or bulk PBMC T cells (not recorded which). All receptors derive from a man between 18 and 29 years old in good health.

The chain has TRBV9 and TRBJ2-7; TCRdb picks TRBD1, but there is no DNA to check that call. The length of the CDR3 is 14 residues. Germline assignment: CDR1 SGDLS and CDR2 YYNGEE. Here the CDR3 reads CASAAGDSYYEQYF.

V and J are TRBV30 and TRBJ2-5; TCRdb outputs TRBD1, but without DNA this stays unchecked. Germline V gene lookup returns CDR1 GTSNPN and CDR2 SVGIG (reference sequence). The CDR3 extends over 13 amino acids. CDR3: CAWSTGAGETQYF.

J is TRBJ1-5 and V is TRBV5-5; without DNA, the TCRdb call of TRBD1 cannot be checked. The CDR3 runs to 16 residues. Germline CDR1 is SGHKS and CDR2 is YYEKEE (reference sequence). CDR3 region: CASSLTTGDSNQPQHF.

V and J are TRBV5-6 and TRBJ2-3; the D call of TRBD1 rests on TCRdb alone, since no DNA is present to check it. Germline-derived CDR1 and CDR2 are SGHDT and YYEEEE. The CDR3 is 14 residues long. CDR3 in amino acids: CASSPVGAGDTQYF.

The rearrangement joins TRBV2 to TRBJ2-5; as DNA is missing, the TRBD1 call by TCRdb cannot be tested. Germline V gene data show CDR1 as SNHLY and CDR2 as FYNNEI. This CDR3 is built from 11 residues. The chain's CDR3 is CASDSLETQYF.

The rearrangement links TRBV6-5 to TRBJ1-2; absent DNA, TCRdb's TRBD1 call cannot be checked. This CDR3 region has 15 residues. From germline, CDR1 is MNHEY and CDR2 SVGAGI. The CDR3 reads CASSYGQGANYGYTF.

The V gene is TRBV7-8, the J gene TRBJ2-5; without DNA, the TCRdb call of TRBD1 cannot be checked. CDR1 is SGHVS and CDR2 is FQNEAQ in the germline V gene. This CDR3 spans 17 amino acids. The CDR3 reads CASSLDLGPTYRETQYF.

This sequence joins TRBV5-1 and TRBJ2-5; TCRdb's assignment of TRBD2 cannot be checked, as there is no DNA. Per the germline V gene, CDR1 is SGHRS and CDR2 is YFSETQ. The length of the CDR3 is 18 residues. The CDR3 here is CASSPTSGSGRTGETQYF. The whole variable domain, remainder taken from reference TRBV5-1 and TRBJ2-5, is KAGVTQTPRYLIKTRGQQVTLSCSPISGHRSVSWYQQTPGQGLQFLFEYFSETQRNKGNFPGRFSGRQFSNSRSEMNVSTLELGDSALYLCASSPTSGSGRTGETQYFGPGTRLLVL.

The gene calls are TRBV4-1 and TRBJ2-2. The germline V gene has CDR1 MGHRA and CDR2 YSYEKL. This CDR3 region has 14 residues. The CDR3: CASSQLVNTGELFF.

V usage is TRBV5-8 and J usage is TRBJ2-3; without DNA, the TCRdb call of TRBD2 cannot be checked. The CDR3 spans 16 residues. Germline assignment: CDR1 SGHTS and CDR2 YDEGEE. The CDR3 spells CASSLGLAGVGDTQYF. Supplemented by reference TRBV5-8 and TRBJ2-3, the full variable domain reads EAGVTQSPTHLIKTRGQQATLRCSPISGHTSVYWYQQALGLGLQFLLWYDEGEERNRGNFPPRFSGRQFPNYSSELNVNALELEDSALYLCASSLGLAGVGDTQYFGPGTRLTVL.

This chain links TRBV5-6 with TRBJ2-5; TCRdb designates TRBD1, a call that cannot be tested without DNA. Germline CDR1 SGHDT, CDR2 YYEEEE. The CDR3 runs 15 residues. CDR3 loop: CASSAPGQGAETQYF.

The chain is built from TRBV5-1 and TRBJ2-7; the TRBD1 assignment by TCRdb is unverifiable without DNA. In germline, CDR1 is SGHRS, CDR2 YFSETQ. The CDR3 spans 16 residues. The CDR3: CASSPAPGRSSYEQYF. Looking up the rest from reference TRBV5-1 and TRBJ2-7 gives the full variable domain: KAGVTQTPRYLIKTRGQQVTLSCSPISGHRSVSWYQQTPGQGLQFLFEYFSETQRNKGNFPGRFSGRQFSNSRSEMNVSTLELGDSALYLCASSPAPGRSSYEQYFGPGTRLTVT.

J is TRBJ2-5 and V is TRBV11-2. The CDR3 loop spans 14 amino acids. Germline V gene lookup returns CDR1 SGHAT and CDR2 FQNNGV. CDR3 amino acids: CASSFDSGRETQYF.

The chain is built from TRBV24-1 and TRBJ2-7; TCRdb returns TRBD1, unconfirmable since there is no DNA. Germline lookup yields CDR1 KGHDR and CDR2 SFDVKD. The CDR3 loop spans 12 amino acids. The CDR3: CATSDRGREQYF.

The chain combines TRBV6-5 with TRBJ2-1; the TRBD2 assignment by TCRdb is unverifiable without DNA. Looked up from germline, CDR1 is MNHEY and CDR2 is SVGAGI. The CDR3 totals 16 residues. CDR3 region: CASSYLSSGLVLRLFF.

The chain combines TRBV28 with TRBJ2-7; with no DNA, the TCRdb D assignment of TRBD1 cannot be verified. The CDR3 consists of 15 residues. CDR1 MDHEN and CDR2 SYDVKM come from the germline V gene. The CDR3 is CASSSDTGGHYEQYF.

The chain has TRBV4-1 and TRBJ1-1; TCRdb calls TRBD1, which cannot be checked without DNA. Germline values: CDR1 MGHRA, CDR2 YSYEKL. This CDR3 region has 15 residues. The CDR3 sequence: CASSQGLGARTEAFF.

The gene calls are TRBV27 and TRBJ2-2; TCRdb reports TRBD1, a call that lacks DNA to check it against. Germline-derived CDR1 and CDR2 are MNHEY and SMNVEV (reference sequence). The CDR3 totals 15 residues. CDR3 loop: CASSLKGQNTGELFF.

This sequence joins TRBV29-1 and TRBJ2-6; TCRdb names TRBD1, which stays unverified in the absence of DNA. This CDR3 region has 17 residues. Germline V gives CDR1 SQVTM, CDR2 ANQGSEA. CDR3 sequence: CSVEVGDGISGANVLTF.

The chain combines TRBV11-1 with TRBJ2-7; the TRBD1 assignment by TCRdb is unverifiable without DNA. This CDR3 is 21 amino acids long. The V gene's germline CDR1 is SGHAT and CDR2 FQDESV (reference sequence). The CDR3 sequence: CASSPRGGEGHSLLKRYEQYF.

V and J are TRBV20-1 and TRBJ2-3; TCRdb gives TRBD1 as the D gene, but with no DNA this cannot be confirmed. The CDR3 length is 13 residues. The germline V gene encodes CDR1 DFQATT and CDR2 SNEGSKA (reference sequence). CDR3: CSARGQRSDTQYF.

This rearrangement joins TRBV6-5 to TRBJ2-2; TCRdb designates TRBD2, a call that cannot be tested without DNA. Looked up from germline, CDR1 is MNHEY and CDR2 is SVGAGI. The CDR3 length is 12 residues. The CDR3 loop reads CASCERTGELFF.

The chain is built from TRBV6-5 and TRBJ1-5; the TRBD1 assignment by TCRdb is unverifiable without DNA. The CDR3 totals 18 residues. Germline V gene sequence: CDR1 MNHEY, CDR2 SVGAGI. The CDR3 here is CASELGTGVLGGNQPQHF.

This rearrangement joins TRBV5-5 to TRBJ2-1; TCRdb picks TRBD2, but there is no DNA to check that call. The germline CDR1 and CDR2 sequences are SGHKS and YYEKEE (reference sequence). The CDR3 spans 14 residues. CDR3 protein: CASTSGLADNEQFF.

V is TRBV3-1 and J is TRBJ2-5; TCRdb outputs TRBD2, but without DNA this stays unchecked. CDR3 size: 15 residues. Germline assignment: CDR1 LGHDT and CDR2 YNNKEL (reference sequence). This chain's CDR3 is CASSRGLEGYETQYF.

The chain couples TRBV28 to TRBJ1-2; TCRdb indicates TRBD1, and absent DNA this call remains unverified. This CDR3 is built from 13 residues. Looked up from germline, CDR1 is MDHEN and CDR2 is SYDVKM. The CDR3 sequence: CAAVGRGNYGYTF.

The CDR3 spells CASSLNGKLAGEAKNIQYF. The J gene is TRBJ2-4, the V gene TRBV7-3; checking the TCRdb D call of TRBD2 is not possible without DNA. Germline V gene lookup returns CDR1 SGHTA and CDR2 FQGTGA. The CDR3 extends over 19 amino acids.

The chain is built from TRBV4-1 and TRBJ2-1; the TCRdb D gene call, TRBD2, has no DNA to confirm it. The CDR3 has 14 amino acids. CDR1 and CDR2 (germline): MGHRA, YSYEKL. CDR3 region: CASSRGGPPNEQFF.

This sequence joins TRBV5-1 and TRBJ2-7; TCRdb proposes TRBD2, but this gene call is untestable without DNA. The CDR3 is made up of 19 amino acids. Germline CDR1 reads SGHRS; CDR2 reads YFSETQ. CDR3 protein: CASSLENLRGTQPHYEQYF.

The genes are TRBV2 and TRBJ2-1; the TCRdb call, TRBD2, lacks DNA for checking. Per germline, CDR1 SNHLY and CDR2 FYNNEI. The CDR3 runs to 13 residues. Here the CDR3 reads CASAVGLNNEQFF.

The chain recombines TRBV12-3 or TRBV12-4 with TRBJ1-2; TCRdb calls TRBD1, which cannot be checked without DNA. The CDR3 is made up of 15 amino acids. The CDR3: CASSFWDRAWNGYTF.